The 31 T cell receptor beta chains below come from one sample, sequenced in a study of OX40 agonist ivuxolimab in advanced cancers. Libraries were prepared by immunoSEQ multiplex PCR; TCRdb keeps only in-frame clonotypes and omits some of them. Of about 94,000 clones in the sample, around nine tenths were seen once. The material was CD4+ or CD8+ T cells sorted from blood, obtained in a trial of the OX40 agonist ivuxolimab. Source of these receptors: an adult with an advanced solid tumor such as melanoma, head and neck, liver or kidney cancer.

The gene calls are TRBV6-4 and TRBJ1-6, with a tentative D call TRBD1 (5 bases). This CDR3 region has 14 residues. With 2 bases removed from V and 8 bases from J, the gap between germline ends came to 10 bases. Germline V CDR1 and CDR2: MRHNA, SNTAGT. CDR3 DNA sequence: TGTGCCAGCAGTGACCGGGACGGAGATTCACCCCTCCACTTT. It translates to CASSDRDGDSPLHF.

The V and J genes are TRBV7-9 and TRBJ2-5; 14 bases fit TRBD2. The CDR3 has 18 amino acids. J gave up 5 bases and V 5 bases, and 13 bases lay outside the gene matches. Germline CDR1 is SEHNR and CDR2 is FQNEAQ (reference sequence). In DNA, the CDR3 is TGTGCCAGCAGCAGACTAGCGGGGGGGCGGTATGCGTCGGAGACCCAGTACTTC. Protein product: CASSRLAGGRYASETQYF.

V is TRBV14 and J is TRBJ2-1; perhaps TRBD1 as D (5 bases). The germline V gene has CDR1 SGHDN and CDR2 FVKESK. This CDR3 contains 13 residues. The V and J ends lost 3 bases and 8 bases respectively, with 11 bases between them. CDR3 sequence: CASSHAGKHEQFF. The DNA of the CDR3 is TGTGCCAGCAGCCACGCAGGGAAACATGAGCAGTTCTTC.

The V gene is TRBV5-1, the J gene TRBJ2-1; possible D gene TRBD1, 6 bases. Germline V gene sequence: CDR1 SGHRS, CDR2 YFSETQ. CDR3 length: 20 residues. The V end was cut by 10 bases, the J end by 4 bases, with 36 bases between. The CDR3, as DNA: TGCGCCCCAAAGCTTACATTCGCCGGGACACCCTTGGGGGTTTACAATGAGCAGTTCTTC. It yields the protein CAPKLTFAGTPLGVYNEQFF.

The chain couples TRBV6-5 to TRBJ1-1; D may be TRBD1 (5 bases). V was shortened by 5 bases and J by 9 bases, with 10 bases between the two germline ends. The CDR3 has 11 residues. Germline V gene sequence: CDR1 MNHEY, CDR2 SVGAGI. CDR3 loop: CASSGGGKAFF. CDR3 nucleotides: TGTGCCAGCAGTGGGGGTGGTAAAGCTTTCTTT.

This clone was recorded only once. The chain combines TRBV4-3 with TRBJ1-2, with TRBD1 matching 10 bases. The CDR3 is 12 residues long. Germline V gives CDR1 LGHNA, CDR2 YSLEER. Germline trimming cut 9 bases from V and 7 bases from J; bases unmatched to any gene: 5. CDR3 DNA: TGCGCCAGTCGACAGGGGGCGGGTGGCTACACCTTC. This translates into CASRQGAGGYTF.

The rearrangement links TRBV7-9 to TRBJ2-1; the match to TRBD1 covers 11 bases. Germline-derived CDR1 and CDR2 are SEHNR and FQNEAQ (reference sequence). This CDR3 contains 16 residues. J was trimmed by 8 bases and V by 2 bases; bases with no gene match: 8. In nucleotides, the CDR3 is TGTGCCAGCAGCTTATTAACAGGACAGGGGGCCTATGAGCAGTTCTTC. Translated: CASSLLTGQGAYEQFF.

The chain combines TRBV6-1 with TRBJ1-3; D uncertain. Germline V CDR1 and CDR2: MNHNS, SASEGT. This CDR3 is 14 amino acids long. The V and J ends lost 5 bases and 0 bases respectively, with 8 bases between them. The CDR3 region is CASSTRDSGNTIYF. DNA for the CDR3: TGTGCCAGCAGTACACGTGACTCTGGAAACACCATATATTTT.

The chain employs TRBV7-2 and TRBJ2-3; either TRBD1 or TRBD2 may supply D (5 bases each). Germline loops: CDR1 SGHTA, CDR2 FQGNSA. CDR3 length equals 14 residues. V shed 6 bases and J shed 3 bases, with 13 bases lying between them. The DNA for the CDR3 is TGTGCCAGCAGACCGGGACCTACTACAGATACGCAGTATTTT. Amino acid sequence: CASRPGPTTDTQYF.

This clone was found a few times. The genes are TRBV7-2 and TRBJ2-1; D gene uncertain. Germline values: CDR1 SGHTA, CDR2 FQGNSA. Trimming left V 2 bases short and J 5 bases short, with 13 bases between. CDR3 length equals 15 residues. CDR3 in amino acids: CASSLFIASNNEQFF. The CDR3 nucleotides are TGTGCCAGCAGCTTATTCATCGCATCTAACAATGAGCAGTTCTTC.

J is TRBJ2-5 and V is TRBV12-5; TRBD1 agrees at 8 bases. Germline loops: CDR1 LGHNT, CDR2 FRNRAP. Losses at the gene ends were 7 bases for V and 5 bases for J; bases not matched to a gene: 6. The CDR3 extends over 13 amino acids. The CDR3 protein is CASAPDRDETQYF. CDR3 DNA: TGTGCTAGTGCCCCGGACAGGGATGAGACCCAGTACTTC.

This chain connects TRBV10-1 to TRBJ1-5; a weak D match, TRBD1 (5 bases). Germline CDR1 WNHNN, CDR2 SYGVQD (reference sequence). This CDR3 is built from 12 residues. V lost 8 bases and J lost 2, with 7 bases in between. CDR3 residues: CASRGGNQPQHF. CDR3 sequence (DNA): TGCGCCAGCCGGGGGGGCAATCAGCCCCAGCATTTT.

The CDR3 loop is CASSQGVPYEQYF. The CDR3 coding sequence is TGTGCCAGCTCGCAGGGGGTCCCCTACGAGCAGTACTTC. This chain connects TRBV18 to TRBJ2-7, with 7 bases lining up with TRBD1. V lost 6 bases to trimming and J lost 2 bases; unmatched junction nucleotides: 4. Looked up from germline, CDR1 is KGHSH and CDR2 is LQKENI. The CDR3 is 13 residues long.

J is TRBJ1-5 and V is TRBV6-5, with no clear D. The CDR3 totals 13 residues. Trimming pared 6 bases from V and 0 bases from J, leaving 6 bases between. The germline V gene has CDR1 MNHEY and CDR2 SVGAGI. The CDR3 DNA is TGTGCCAGCAGAGATAATAGCAATCAGCCCCAGCATTTT. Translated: CASRDNSNQPQHF.

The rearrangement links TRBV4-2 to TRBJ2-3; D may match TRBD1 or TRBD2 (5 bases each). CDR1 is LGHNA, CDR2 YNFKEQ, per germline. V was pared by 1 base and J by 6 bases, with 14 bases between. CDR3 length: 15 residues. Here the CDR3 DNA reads TGTGCCAGCAGCCAAGTAAGGGACCCTAGGGATACGCAGTATTTT. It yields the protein CASSQVRDPRDTQYF.

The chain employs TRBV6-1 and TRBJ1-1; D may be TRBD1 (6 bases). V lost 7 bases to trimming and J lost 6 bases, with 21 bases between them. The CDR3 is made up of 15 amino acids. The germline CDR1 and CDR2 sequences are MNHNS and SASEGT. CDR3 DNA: TGTGCCAGCATGCTTCTCCAGGGGAGTCGGGCTGAAGCTTTCTTT. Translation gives CASMLLQGSRAEAFF.

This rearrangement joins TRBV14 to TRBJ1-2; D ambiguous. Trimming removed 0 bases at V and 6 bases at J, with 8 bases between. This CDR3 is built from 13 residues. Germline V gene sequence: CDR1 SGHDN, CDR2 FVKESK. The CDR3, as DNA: TGTGCCAGCAGCCAAGAGTTGCGGAATGGCTACACCTTC. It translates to CASSQELRNGYTF.

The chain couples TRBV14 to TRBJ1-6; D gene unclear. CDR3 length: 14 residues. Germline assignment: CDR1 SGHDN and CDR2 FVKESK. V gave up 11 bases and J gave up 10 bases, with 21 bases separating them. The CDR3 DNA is TGTGCCCCCCTCCGAGAGGCAGGCGGATCACCCCTCCACTTT. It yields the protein CAPLREAGGSPLHF.

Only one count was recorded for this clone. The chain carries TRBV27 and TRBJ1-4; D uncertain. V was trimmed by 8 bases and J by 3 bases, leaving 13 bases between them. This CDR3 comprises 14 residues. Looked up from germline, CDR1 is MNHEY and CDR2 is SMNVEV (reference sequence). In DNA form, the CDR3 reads TGTGCCAGCTCCGCCCCAGGCTCTAATGAAAAACTGTTTTTT. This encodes CASSAPGSNEKLFF.

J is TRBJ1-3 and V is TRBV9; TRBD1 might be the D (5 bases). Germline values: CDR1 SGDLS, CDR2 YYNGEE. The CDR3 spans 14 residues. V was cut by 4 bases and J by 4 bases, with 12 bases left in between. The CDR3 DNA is TGTGCCAGCAGCCCCATGCAGGGAGGAAACACCATATATTTT. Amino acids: CASSPMQGGNTIYF.

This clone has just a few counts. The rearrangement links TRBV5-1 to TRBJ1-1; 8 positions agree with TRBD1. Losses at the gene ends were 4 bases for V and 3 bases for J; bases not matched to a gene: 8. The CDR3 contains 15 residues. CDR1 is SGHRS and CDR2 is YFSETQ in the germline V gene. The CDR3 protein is CASSPDTGGDTEAFF. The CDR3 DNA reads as TGCGCCAGCAGCCCGGACACAGGGGGAGACACTGAAGCTTTCTTT.

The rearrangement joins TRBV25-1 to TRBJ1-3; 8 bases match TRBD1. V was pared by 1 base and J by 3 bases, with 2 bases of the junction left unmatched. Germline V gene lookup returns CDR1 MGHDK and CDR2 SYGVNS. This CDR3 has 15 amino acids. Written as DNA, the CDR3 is TGTGCCAGCAGTGAATCCAGGGGGCTTGGAAACACCATATATTTT. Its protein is CASSESRGLGNTIYF.

The CDR3 bases are TGTGCCAGCAGTTACGGACAGGACACCACAGATACGCAGTATTTT. This gives the protein CASSYGQDTTDTQYF. The chain links TRBV6-5 to TRBJ2-3; 7 positions match TRBD1. The trim removed 2 bases at V and 2 bases at J, leaving 4 bases unmatched. The CDR3 runs to 15 residues. Per the germline V gene, CDR1 is MNHEY and CDR2 is SVGAGI.

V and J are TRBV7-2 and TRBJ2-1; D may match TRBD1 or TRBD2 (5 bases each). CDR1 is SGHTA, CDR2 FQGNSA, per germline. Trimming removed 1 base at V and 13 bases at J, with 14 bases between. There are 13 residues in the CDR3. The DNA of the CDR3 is TGTGCCAGCAGCTTAGTGGAGTCGAGGGGTCAGTTCTTC. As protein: CASSLVESRGQFF.

The CDR3 sequence is CASSATGTNYEQYF. The CDR3, as DNA: TGTGCCAGCAGCGCCACCGGGACTAACTACGAGCAGTACTTC. This sequence joins TRBV7-6 and TRBJ2-7; 7 bases match TRBD2. This CDR3 comprises 14 residues. J was trimmed by 3 bases and V by 5 bases; bases with no gene match: 7. The germline V gene encodes CDR1 SGHVS and CDR2 FNYEAQ.

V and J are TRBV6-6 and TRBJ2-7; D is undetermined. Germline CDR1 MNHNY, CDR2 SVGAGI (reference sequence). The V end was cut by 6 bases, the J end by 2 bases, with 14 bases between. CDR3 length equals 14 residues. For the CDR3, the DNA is TGTGCCAGCAGCCGACCCTACACGCCCTACGAGCAGTACTTC. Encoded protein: CASSRPYTPYEQYF.

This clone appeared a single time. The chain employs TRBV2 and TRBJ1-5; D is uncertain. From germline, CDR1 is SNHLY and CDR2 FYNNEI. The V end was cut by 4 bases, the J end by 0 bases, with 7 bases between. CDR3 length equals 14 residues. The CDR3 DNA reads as TGTGCCAGCAGTGCGACATTTAGCAATCAGCCCCAGCATTTT. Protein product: CASSATFSNQPQHF.

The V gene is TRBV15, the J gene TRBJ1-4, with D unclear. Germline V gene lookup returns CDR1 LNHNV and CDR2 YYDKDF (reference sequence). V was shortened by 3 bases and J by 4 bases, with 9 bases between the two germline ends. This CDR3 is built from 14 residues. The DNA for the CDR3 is TGTGCCACCAGCAGGGGTGGGATTAATGAAAAACTGTTTTTT. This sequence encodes CATSRGGINEKLFF.

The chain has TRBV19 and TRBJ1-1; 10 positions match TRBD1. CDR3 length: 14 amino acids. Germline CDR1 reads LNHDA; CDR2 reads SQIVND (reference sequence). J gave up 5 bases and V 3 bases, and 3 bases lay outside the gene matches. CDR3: CASSMTGGRTEAFF. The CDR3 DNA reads TGTGCCAGTAGTATGACAGGGGGCCGTACTGAAGCTTTCTTT.

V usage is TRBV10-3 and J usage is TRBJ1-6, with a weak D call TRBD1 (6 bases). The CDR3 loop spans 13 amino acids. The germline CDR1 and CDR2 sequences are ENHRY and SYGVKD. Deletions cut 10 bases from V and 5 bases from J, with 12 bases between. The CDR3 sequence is CATRDTDNSPLHF. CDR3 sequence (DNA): TGTGCCACCAGGGACACAGATAATTCACCCCTCCACTTT.

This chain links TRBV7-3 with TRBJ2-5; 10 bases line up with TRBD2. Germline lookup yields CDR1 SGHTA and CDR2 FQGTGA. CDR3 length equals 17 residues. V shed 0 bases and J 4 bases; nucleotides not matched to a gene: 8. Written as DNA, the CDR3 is TGTGCCAGCAGCTTAACGGCCAGCGGGGGGGCCCGAGAGACCCAGTACTTC. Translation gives CASSLTASGGARETQYF.